The 30 T cell receptor beta chains below come from one sample, sequenced in a study of shared clonotypes between healthy human individuals. Some clones are missing from TCRdb's copy, which holds only in-frame ones; the method was immunoSEQ multiplex PCR. This table has around 88,000 clones, around two thirds appearing once. The sequenced sample consisted of memory CD8+ T cells sorted from blood. The subset: CD45RO+ cells pooled with CCR7-negative TemRA cells. These receptors originate from a man aged 25 to 40 in good health.

The chain links TRBV10-3 to TRBJ2-2; D is perhaps TRBD1 (8 bases). This CDR3 region has 15 residues. V shed 10 bases and J shed 7 bases, with 22 bases lying between them. Germline V lookup: CDR1 ENHRY, CDR2 SYGVKD. CDR3 protein: CATRGSSGGSGELFF. The DNA of the CDR3 is TGTGCCACGCGGGGGAGTTCAGGGGGCAGCGGGGAGCTGTTTTTT.

The CDR3 DNA reads as TGTGCCAGCAGTTTAAATACTGGCCCCTACAATGAGCAGTTCTTC. Residues: CASSLNTGPYNEQFF. The chain links TRBV27 to TRBJ2-1; D is unresolved. Germline values: CDR1 MNHEY, CDR2 SMNVEV (reference sequence). V gave up 2 bases and J gave up 2 bases, with 10 bases separating them. The CDR3 consists of 15 residues.

Concerning this clone: This may arise from a read error, as a much more abundant clone is one base away. DNA of the CDR3: TGTGCCAGCAGCTCCGACAGCTCTGGGGCCAACGTCCTGACTTTC. Residues: CASSSDSSGANVLTF. This chain connects TRBV5-4 to TRBJ2-6, with D perhaps matching TRBD1 (5 bases). Per the germline V gene, CDR1 is SGHNT and CDR2 is YYREEE (reference sequence). Trimming took off 3 bases at V and 0 bases at J, with 7 bases between the two ends. The CDR3 length is 15 residues.

The chain recombines TRBV7-6 with TRBJ2-3, with 11 bases matching TRBD2. After removal of 5 bases from V and 4 bases from J, the junction contained 11 bases not matched to a gene. The CDR3 loop spans 17 amino acids. In germline, CDR1 is SGHVS, CDR2 FNYEAQ. The CDR3 DNA follows: TGTGCCAGCAGCCTACCCATAGCGGGAGGGTCCCCAGATACGCAGTATTTT. Translating it yields CASSLPIAGGSPDTQYF.

This chain connects TRBV6-1 to TRBJ2-3; D is unclear. The CDR3 length is 15 residues. CDR1 is MNHNS, CDR2 SASEGT, per germline. Trimming took off 4 bases at V and 3 bases at J, with 14 bases between the two ends. The CDR3 region has the DNA TGTGCCAGCAGTGTAGGTCCGGAGATGACAGATACGCAGTATTTT. Translated, it gives CASSVGPEMTDTQYF.

There are many counts of this clone. The V call is TRBV4-3, the J call TRBJ2-2; no definite D call. Trimming took 1 base from V and 3 from J, leaving 9 bases between them. This CDR3 contains 15 residues. Germline V gene lookup returns CDR1 LGHNA and CDR2 YSLEER. The CDR3 region is CASSQGVFDTGELFF. The DNA for the CDR3 is TGCGCCAGCAGCCAAGGAGTATTCGACACCGGGGAGCTGTTTTTT.

The genes are TRBV29-1 and TRBJ1-1; D call uncertain. CDR3 length: 11 residues. Trimming pared 3 bases from V and 6 bases from J, leaving 8 bases between. Germline CDR1 is SQVTM and CDR2 is ANQGSEA. CDR3 nucleotide sequence: TGCAGCGTTGAGGTGTGGCCTGAAGCTTTCTTT. It is translated as CSVEVWPEAFF.

The chain uses TRBV14 and TRBJ1-4; D not certain. Germline CDR1 SGHDN, CDR2 FVKESK. CDR3 length equals 15 residues. V was cut by 0 bases and J by 8 bases, with 13 bases left in between. The CDR3 sequence is CASSQDPTLGEKLFF. Written as DNA, the CDR3 is TGTGCCAGCAGCCAAGATCCCACGCTGGGCGAAAAACTGTTTTTT. Full variable domain (outside the CDR3, taken from reference TRBV14 and TRBJ1-4): EAGVTQFPSHSVIEKGQTVTLRCDPISGHDNLYWYRRVMGKEIKFLLHFVKESKQDESGMPNNRFLAERTGGTYSTLKVQPAELEDSGVYFCASSQDPTLGEKLFFGSGTQLSVL.

This clone was seen more than once but under ten times. J is TRBJ2-2 and V is TRBV5-1; 11 bases are a match to TRBD1. V lost 9 bases and J lost 4; bases outside the gene matches: 14. This CDR3 is 17 amino acids long. Germline V gene lookup returns CDR1 SGHRS and CDR2 YFSETQ. The CDR3 sequence is CATSLYGQGAVTGELFF. The CDR3, as DNA: TGCGCCACCTCTCTATACGGACAGGGGGCCGTCACCGGGGAGCTGTTTTTT.

The chain links TRBV7-9 to TRBJ1-2; 9 bases match TRBD1. The CDR3 is made up of 15 amino acids. The germline V gene has CDR1 SEHNR and CDR2 FQNEAQ (reference sequence). J was trimmed by 2 bases and V by 4 bases; bases with no gene match: 5. The CDR3 DNA is TGTGCCAGCAGCTCCAACAGGGGGCGCAACTATGGCTACACCTTC. Encoded protein: CASSSNRGRNYGYTF.

This chain links TRBV27 with TRBJ2-7; D might be TRBD1 (6 bases). Deletions cut 4 bases from V and 3 bases from J, with 13 bases between. Germline V gene data show CDR1 as MNHEY and CDR2 as SMNVEV (reference sequence). The CDR3 runs 14 residues. The CDR3: CASSSAGAYYEQYF. DNA for the CDR3: TGTGCCAGCAGTTCTGCAGGGGCCTACTACGAGCAGTACTTC.

This sequence joins TRBV18 and TRBJ1-3; D uncertain. The CDR3 contains 15 residues. V lost 6 bases and J lost 0, with 12 bases in between. In germline, CDR1 is KGHSH, CDR2 LQKENI. CDR3 sequence: CASSMAGRSGNTIYF. CDR3 DNA: TGTGCCAGCTCTATGGCAGGCCGCTCTGGAAACACCATATATTTT.

The V and J genes are TRBV9 and TRBJ2-7, with a possible D match to TRBD1 (6 bases). The V gene's germline CDR1 is SGDLS and CDR2 YYNGEE. This CDR3 comprises 16 residues. Trimming stripped 5 bases from V and 0 bases from J, with 18 bases between. The CDR3 DNA follows: TGTGCCAGCAGTCACCTTCCCGGGACAAACTCCTACGAGCAGTACTTC. Amino acid sequence: CASSHLPGTNSYEQYF.

The J gene is TRBJ2-1, the V gene TRBV19, with TRBD2 matching 11 bases. The CDR3 extends over 16 amino acids. After removal of 9 bases from V and 5 bases from J, the junction contained 12 bases not matched to a gene. CDR1 and CDR2 from the germline V gene are LNHDA and SQIVND (reference sequence). CDR3 in DNA: TGTGCCAGCCGCCTCGATAGCGGGAGGGTTAACAATGAGCAGTTCTTC. Translating it yields CASRLDSGRVNNEQFF.

With regard to this clone: Mismatch with germline at one junction end may stem from a read error. Other DNA sequences of this sample code for an identical CDR3. V is TRBV7-2 and J is TRBJ1-5; D is ambiguous. Germline values: CDR1 SGHTA, CDR2 FQGNSA. This CDR3 spans 15 amino acids. The CDR3 coding sequence is TGTGCCAGCAGTTTAGCGTGGCGCTTAGGTCAGCCCCAGCATTTT. It translates to CASSLAWRLGQPQHF. Combining the CDR3 with reference TRBV7-2 and TRBJ1-5 gives the whole variable domain GAGVSQSPSNKVTEKGKDVELRCDPISGHTALYWYRQSLGQGLEFLIYFQGNSAPDKSGLPSDRFSAERTGGSVSTLTIQRTQQEDSAVYLCASSLAWRLGQPQHFGDGTRLSIL.

The chain recombines TRBV6-1 with TRBJ2-7, with D possibly matching TRBD1 (6 bases). The V end was cut by 6 bases, the J end by 1 base, with 16 bases between. The CDR3 spans 15 residues. Germline CDR1 and CDR2: MNHNS and SASEGT. The CDR3 spells CASRADRLRSYEQYF. CDR3 nucleotides: TGTGCCAGCAGGGCAGACAGGCTAAGGTCCTACGAGCAGTACTTC.

The gene calls are TRBV19 and TRBJ1-5; 12 nucleotides align to TRBD1. The CDR3 is 15 residues long. V gave up 4 bases and J gave up 6 bases; unmatched junction bases: 4. CDR1 and CDR2 from the germline V gene are LNHDA and SQIVND (reference sequence). CDR3 in amino acids: CASSKGQGAAQPQHF. The CDR3 region has the DNA TGTGCCAGTAGTAAGGGACAGGGGGCGGCTCAGCCCCAGCATTTT.

The gene calls are TRBV28 and TRBJ2-1; D not resolved. This CDR3 is 14 amino acids long. V dropped 1 base and J dropped 4 bases, with 8 bases sitting between them. Germline CDR1 MDHEN, CDR2 SYDVKM. The CDR3 protein is CASSLLAEYNEQFF. The DNA for the CDR3 is TGTGCCAGCAGTTTATTGGCGGAATACAATGAGCAGTTCTTC. Combining the CDR3 with reference TRBV28 and TRBJ2-1 gives the whole variable domain DVKVTQSSRYLVKRTGEKVFLECVQDMDHENMFWYRQDPGLGLRLIYFSYDVKMKEKGDIPEGYSVSREKKERFSLILESASTNQTSMYLCASSLLAEYNEQFFGPGTRLTVL.

This clone was observed many times. The chain combines TRBV9 with TRBJ2-3; D remains ambiguous. The CDR3 totals 14 residues. Germline CDR1 reads SGDLS; CDR2 reads YYNGEE. The V end was cut by 4 bases, the J end by 4 bases, with 13 bases between. The CDR3 loop reads CASSPPVGADTQYF. In DNA form, the CDR3 reads TGTGCCAGCAGCCCTCCCGTTGGTGCAGATACGCAGTATTTT. Supplemented by reference TRBV9 and TRBJ2-3, the full variable domain reads DSGVTQTPKHLITATGQRVTLRCSPRSGDLSVYWYQQSLDQGLQFLIQYYNGEERAKGNILERFSAQQFPDLHSELNLSSLELGDSALYFCASSPPVGADTQYFGPGTRLTVL.

This clone was observed at least ten times. The chain recombines TRBV27 with TRBJ2-1, with D hard to call. Germline-derived CDR1 and CDR2 are MNHEY and SMNVEV (reference sequence). CDR3 length: 13 residues. Trimming removed 5 bases at V and 3 bases at J, with 8 bases between. CDR3 residues: CASSPDHYNEQFF. CDR3 sequence (DNA): TGTGCCAGCAGTCCAGACCACTACAATGAGCAGTTCTTC.

This clone was detected only a few times. This rearrangement joins TRBV2 to TRBJ2-1; 8 bases are shared with TRBD2. The CDR3 totals 13 residues. V dropped 9 bases and J dropped 9; count of bases not matched to a gene: 10. Germline CDR1 SNHLY, CDR2 FYNNEI. The CDR3 here is CARGSGRSREQFF. For the CDR3, the DNA is TGTGCCAGAGGCAGCGGGAGATCACGTGAGCAGTTCTTC.

This clone was recorded many times. The chain has TRBV4-1 and TRBJ1-5, with D possibly TRBD1 on 5 matching bases. The CDR3 consists of 16 residues. V lost 0 bases and J lost 2, with 11 bases in between. Germline CDR1 is MGHRA and CDR2 is YSYEKL. CDR3 nucleotide sequence: TGCGCCAGCAGCCAAGATTGGGGCAGGGGCAATCAGCCCCAGCATTTT. As protein: CASSQDWGRGNQPQHF.

The genes are TRBV4-3 and TRBJ2-1; D is undetermined. This CDR3 has 17 residues. V was cut by 0 bases and J by 0 bases, with 12 bases left in between. Germline V gene sequence: CDR1 LGHNA, CDR2 YSLEER. The CDR3 reads CASSQESLPRSYNEQFF. The CDR3, as DNA: TGCGCCAGCAGCCAAGAGTCCCTCCCCCGCTCCTACAATGAGCAGTTCTTC.

The rearrangement uses TRBV7-9 and TRBJ2-7, with TRBD1 identical over 10 bases. This CDR3 is built from 15 residues. Germline V gives CDR1 SEHNR, CDR2 FQNEAQ (reference sequence). The junction had 8 bases not matched to a gene; V was cut back by 5 bases and J by 4 bases. CDR3 sequence (DNA): TGTGCCAGCAGCCCCCCGACAGGGGGCAGGTACGAGCAGTACTTC. It specifies CASSPPTGGRYEQYF. Using reference TRBV7-9 and TRBJ2-7 for the parts outside the CDR3, the full variable domain is DTGVSQNPRHKITKRGQNVTFRCDPISEHNRLYWYRQTLGQGPEFLTYFQNEAQLEKSRLLSDRFSAERPKGSFSTLEIQRTEQGDSAMYLCASSPPTGGRYEQYFGPGTRLTVT.

The chain uses TRBV7-9 and TRBJ2-5; 10 bases are a match to TRBD2. V trimming: 1 base; J trimming: 0 bases; junction bases outside the gene matches: 5. The CDR3 extends over 17 amino acids. Germline V gene data show CDR1 as SEHNR and CDR2 as FQNEAQ (reference sequence). In DNA, the CDR3 is TGTGCCAGCAGCTTAGGTGGTAGCGGGAGGTACCAAGAGACCCAGTACTTC. Translated: CASSLGGSGRYQETQYF. Filled out from reference TRBV7-9 and TRBJ2-5, the complete variable domain reads DTGVSQNPRHKITKRGQNVTFRCDPISEHNRLYWYRQTLGQGPEFLTYFQNEAQLEKSRLLSDRFSAERPKGSFSTLEIQRTEQGDSAMYLCASSLGGSGRYQETQYFGPGTRLLVL.

Note on this clone: This likely stems from a read error, as it lies one base from a far larger clone. The chain is built from TRBV6-4 and TRBJ2-2; tentatively, D is TRBD1 (5 bases). CDR3 length equals 14 residues. Germline V CDR1 and CDR2: MRHNA, SNTAGT. Deletions cut 2 bases from V and 2 bases from J, with 6 bases between. CDR3 in amino acids: CASSDRTNTGELFF. The CDR3 coding sequence is TGTGCCAGCAGTGACAGGACAAACACCGGGGAGCTGTTTTTT.

This chain links TRBV9 with TRBJ1-4, with D possibly TRBD1 on 5 matching bases. CDR1 SGDLS and CDR2 YYNGEE come from the germline V gene. The CDR3 length is 14 residues. Deletions cut 0 bases from V and 5 bases from J, with 8 bases between. CDR3 loop: CASSVAGGNEKLFF. The CDR3 DNA follows: TGTGCCAGCAGCGTAGCGGGGGGGAATGAAAAACTGTTTTTT.

V is TRBV5-1 and J is TRBJ2-1; D remains unclear. CDR1 is SGHRS, CDR2 YFSETQ, per germline. Between the trimmed V and J ends, which lost 4 bases and 3 bases, there was a span of 8 bases. The CDR3 has 13 residues. CDR3 amino acids: CASSGNSYNEQFF. CDR3 DNA sequence: TGCGCCAGCAGCGGGAACAGCTACAATGAGCAGTTCTTC.

This chain's CDR3 is CASSRDRGSENEQFF. CDR3 nucleotide sequence: TGTGCCAGCAGCAGAGACAGGGGGTCGGAGAATGAGCAGTTCTTC. This chain uses TRBV6-4 with TRBJ2-1, with 9 positions matching TRBD1. The trim removed 6 bases at V and 7 bases at J, leaving 10 bases unmatched. Germline V gene data show CDR1 as MRHNA and CDR2 as SNTAGT. This CDR3 region has 15 residues.

The chain uses TRBV5-6 and TRBJ1-2; TRBD1 matches at 7 bases. V lost 4 bases and J lost 4; bases outside the gene matches: 7. Germline CDR1 and CDR2: SGHDT and YYEEEE. The CDR3 contains 14 residues. CDR3 residues: CASSPGGSSYGYTF. CDR3 sequence (DNA): TGTGCCAGCAGCCCAGGGGGTTCGAGCTATGGCTACACCTTC. Filled out from reference TRBV5-6 and TRBJ1-2, the complete variable domain reads DAGVTQSPTHLIKTRGQQVTLRCSPKSGHDTVSWYQQALGQGPQFIFQYYEEEERQRGNFPDRFSGHQFPNYSSELNVNALLLGDSALYLCASSPGGSSYGYTFGSGTRLTVV.